Presented here are 18 T cell receptor delta chains from one specimen sequenced in a study of γδ T cells in repeated Plasmodium falciparum infection (dated by TCRdb to the early 2020s). Library preparation was by multiplex PCR. The sequencer listed for this sample is Illumina MiSeq. TCRdb processed the public reads again with the CATT caller, after which rows with matching DNA were combined. This sample lists around 82,000 delta-chain clones; over 1.3% were detected once. Around 8.3% of the sample is held by the ten biggest clonotypes. Vgamma9/Vdelta2+ and Vdelta2-negative gammadelta T cell populations were flow-sorted from peripheral blood mononuclear cells for bulk TCR repertoire analysis. Material: gamma-delta T cells from blood. These receptors were collected from a pool of human donors (malaria-infected and uninfected, not separated).

This clone was seen repeatedly, ten times or more. This chain joins TRDV1 and TRDJ1; 9 bases map to TRDD2. The J gene was missing in TCRdb and was found by matching the end of the DNA to germline. V lost 2 bases to trimming and J lost 2 bases; unmatched junction nucleotides: 12. Germline V gene lookup returns CDR1 TSWWSYY and CDR2 QGS. The CDR3 consists of 18 residues. This chain's CDR3 is CALGEGPFLPLRTDKLIF. The DNA of the CDR3 is TGTGCTCTTGGGGAAGGTCCCTTCCTACCTCTACGAACCGATAAACTCATCTTT.

At least ten counts were recorded for this clone. V gene TRDV2 combines with J gene TRDJ1; possibly TRDD3 for D (6 bases). V was shortened by 0 bases and J by 1 base, with 11 bases between the two germline ends. The CDR3 length is 15 residues. From germline, CDR1 is GEAIGNYY and CDR2 EKD. The CDR3 is CACDTGGTATDKLIF. CDR3 in DNA: TGTGCCTGTGACACCGGGGGGACGGCCACCGATAAACTCATCTTT.

In its sample, this clone was seen many times. This rearrangement joins TRAV38-2/DV8 to TRDJ1, with 12 positions matching TRDD3. TCRdb records no J gene; here it was assigned by comparing the DNA to germline. The germline CDR1 and CDR2 sequences are TSESDYY and QEAYKQQN. V shed 8 bases and J 4 bases; nucleotides not matched to a gene: 21. The CDR3 has 19 amino acids. The CDR3 bases are TGTGCTTACCGGGGAGTGCCACCCTACTGGGGGATACTTAGCGATAAACTCATCTTT. Amino acids: CAYRGVPPYWGILSDKLIF.

This clone was recorded a few times. Only one base separates this from a far larger clonotype, so it likely reflects a read error. V and J are TRDV1 and TRDJ1; TRDD2 is a possible D gene (8 bases). No J gene is reported in TCRdb; it was inferred here by comparing the DNA with germline. V was trimmed by 2 bases and J by 0 bases, leaving 46 bases between them. There are 27 residues in the CDR3. Germline assignment: CDR1 TSWWSYY and CDR2 QGS. The CDR3 loop is CALGERRPSYLGGTMYWGWGYTDKLIF. The CDR3 DNA follows: TGTGCTCTTGGGGAAAGAAGGCCTTCCTATTTAGGAGGAACCATGTACTGGGGATGGGGTTACACCGATAAACTCATCTTT.

This clone is medium-sized (0.01 to 0.1%) by share. Other nucleotide sequences from this sample produce the same CDR3. The genes are TRDV2 and TRDJ2, with unresolved D. V lost 5 bases, J lost 3 bases, and 12 bases lay in between. CDR3 length: 14 amino acids. Germline V gene lookup returns CDR1 GEAIGNYY and CDR2 EKD. The CDR3 protein is CACAPVNLTAQLFF. CDR3 nucleotides: TGTGCCTGTGCCCCCGTTAACCTGACAGCACAACTCTTCTTT.

A note on this clone: TCRdb's entry gives the protein of a much larger clone, which mismatches this DNA's translation at residue 15, likely from a read error; the protein reported here is translated from the DNA. The CDR3 reads CALAVPVTYWGSELTF. CDR3 DNA: TGTGCTCTTGCCGTTCCTGTGACCTACTGGGGGTCCGAACTCACCTTT. The J gene went uncalled, whereas the V gene is TRDV1; TRDD3, as called in the table, went unchecked against the DNA. Looked up from germline, CDR1 is TSWWSYY and CDR2 is QGS. The CDR3 is 16 residues long.

Concerning this clone: It is likely a read error: a sequence one base away is far more abundant. This same CDR3 is encoded by further DNA sequences in the sample. CDR3 nucleotides: TGTGCTCTTGGGGAACTTCCGGGACTAGAGGCTTCCCTGGGGTACTGGGGGAGGGGCACCGATAAACTCATCTTT. Translation: CALGELPGLEASLGYWGRGTDKLIF. This chain uses TRDV1 with TRDJ1; 9 bases align to TRDD3. TCRdb is silent on the J gene; assignment here came from matching the DNA to germline. The CDR3 length is 25 residues. Trimming cost V 0 bases and J 1 base; bases outside gene matches: 30. CDR1 TSWWSYY and CDR2 QGS come from the germline V gene.

On this clone itself: A far larger clone differs by one base, so this is likely a read error. The sample has other DNA sequences that encode this CDR3 too. The chain employs TRDV1 and TRDJ1; either TRDD2 or TRDD3 may supply D (9 bases each). The CDR3 length is 22 residues. V was cut by 3 bases and J by 2 bases, with 34 bases left in between. CDR1 TSWWSYY and CDR2 QGS come from the germline V gene. CDR3 coding DNA: TGTGCTCTTGGGGAGCCCGGCCTTCCTACGTTCTTGGGGGATAGGGGGACCGATAAACTCATCTTT. Translating gives CALGEPGLPTFLGDRGTDKLIF.

Only a few counts were recorded for this clone. TCRdb's listed protein matches a much larger clone and diverges from this DNA's translation at residue 5, likely through a read error; the protein shown comes from the DNA. CDR3: CACDSRTRSGGTDKLIF. CDR3 coding DNA: TGTGCCTGTGACTCCAGAACCCGATCGGGGGGAACCGATAAACTCATCTTT. The chain couples TRDV2 to TRDJ1; possible D gene TRDD3, 6 bases. TCRdb carries no J gene annotation; the J gene was assigned here by matching the DNA with germline. The V and J ends lost 3 bases and 2 bases respectively, with 21 bases between them. Germline V gene data show CDR1 as GEAIGNYY and CDR2 as EKD. The CDR3 is 17 amino acids.

This clone was counted ten times or more. The chain recombines TRDV1 with TRDJ1; D might be TRDD3 (7 bases). The ends were cut back, 2 bases at V and 0 bases at J, with 43 bases in the middle. The length of the CDR3 is 26 residues. Germline V CDR1 and CDR2: TSWWSYY, QGS. The DNA of the CDR3 is TGTGCTCTTGGGGAAAATTTTGATGGCCTTCCACTCTACCGCCCTGGGGGTCTATCGTACACCGATAAACTCATCTTT. Its protein is CALGENFDGLPLYRPGGLSYTDKLIF.

Details on this clone: TCRdb assigns this DNA the protein of a much larger clone, which departs from its translation at residue 8; this likely reflects a read error, and the protein shown comes from translating the DNA. The chain links TRDV2 to TRDJ1; 9 bases are shared with TRDD3. TCRdb supplies no J gene; here it was assigned by aligning the nucleotide sequence to germline. V lost 0 bases, J lost 3 bases, and 10 bases stayed unmatched. The germline CDR1 and CDR2 sequences are GEAIGNYY and EKD. The CDR3 totals 17 residues. This CDR3 is CACDTGYGGIQPDKLIF. CDR3 nucleotide sequence: TGTGCCTGTGACACCGGCTACGGGGGGATACAACCCGATAAACTCATCTTT.

Turning to this clone: This DNA's translation and the protein TCRdb lists, from a much larger clone, do not match at residue 14, likely due to a read error; the protein shown is translated from the DNA. The J segment was not called; the V segment is TRDV2; whether TRDD3, the table's D call, matches the DNA was not checked. The CDR3 is 16 amino acids. The germline CDR1 and CDR2 sequences are GEAIGNYY and EKD. The CDR3 nucleotides are TGTGCCTGTGACACGGGCTTACTGGTCATGGGATATAAACACATCTTT. Its translation is CACDTGLLVMGYKHIF.

This clone occurred many times. This chain joins TRDV1 and TRDJ2; TRDD3 matches at 9 bases. CDR3 length: 20 residues. Germline CDR1 reads TSWWSYY; CDR2 reads QGS. Trimming cost V 2 bases and J 1 base; bases outside gene matches: 14. CDR3 amino acids: CALGETVGDIRGLLTAQLFF. The CDR3 nucleotides read TGTGCTCTTGGGGAAACAGTGGGGGATATTCGAGGGCTTTTGACAGCACAACTCTTCTTT.

About this clone itself: The protein TCRdb lists belongs to a much larger clone and differs from this DNA's translation at residue 6, which points to a read error; the protein shown is made from the DNA. The rearrangement uses TRAV38-2/DV8 and TRDJ1, with unresolved D. The J gene is absent in TCRdb and was assigned here via DNA matching to germline. This CDR3 is 14 amino acids long. Germline assignment: CDR1 TSESDYY and CDR2 QEAYKQQN. V was shortened by 6 bases and J by 0 bases, with 12 bases between the two germline ends. The CDR3 spells CAYKTCWNTDKLIF. DNA of the CDR3: TGTGCTTATAAGACGTGCTGGAACACCGATAAACTCATCTTT.

As concerns this clone: At residue 20, the DNA translation does not agree with TCRdb's protein; the protein displayed here is the one encoded by the DNA. There is no J gene call, but TRDV1 is given as the V gene; the table assigns TRDD3, which was not confirmed against the DNA. Germline V gene data show CDR1 as TSWWSYY and CDR2 as QGS. The CDR3 loop spans 22 amino acids. CDR3 bases: TGTGCTCTTGGGGGAAAGGGATACTGGGGGATAAGAAGCTCCTGGGACACCCGACAGGTGTTTTTC. It yields the protein CALGGKGYWGIRSSWDTRQVFF.

Comments on this clone: A far larger clone lies a single base away; this is likely a read error. Other DNA sequences in the same sample also yield this CDR3. The chain couples TRDV1 to TRDJ1; 9 bases agree with TRDD3. Germline V gene data show CDR1 as TSWWSYY and CDR2 as QGS. With V trimmed by 0 bases and J by 0 bases, 23 bases remained unmatched. The CDR3 contains 23 residues. The CDR3 loop is CALGELLGDILPRTFEYTDKLIF. The CDR3 DNA sequence: TGTGCTCTTGGGGAACTACTGGGGGACATTCTTCCCCGGACTTTCGAGTACACCGATAAACTCATCTTT.

On this clone itself: A far larger clone is one base from this, pointing to a likely read error. Other DNA sequences in this sample translate to the same CDR3. J gene calling gave no result, while the V gene is TRDV1; TRDD3, the table's D call, was not compared with the DNA. This CDR3 spans 21 amino acids. The V gene's germline CDR1 is TSWWSYY and CDR2 QGS. The DNA of the CDR3 is TGTGCTCTTGGTATAGAAATCCCACTTCGGCGTAGTGGGGGATACGCCCCAAGGCTCATCTTT. This translates into CALGIEIPLRRSGGYAPRLIF.

To note about this clone: TCRdb shows a much larger clone's protein in place of this DNA's translation, and the two differ at residue 3, likely through a read error; the protein shown is translated from the DNA. V gene TRDV1 combines with J gene TRDJ1; the match to TRDD3 covers 11 bases. CDR3 size: 17 residues. In germline, CDR1 is TSWWSYY, CDR2 QGS. CDR3: CAPGGRLGDKNTDKLIF. The CDR3 nucleotides are TGTGCTCCTGGGGGCAGACTGGGGGATAAAAACACCGATAAACTCATCTTT.